This T cell receptor beta chain was obtained from a study of T and B cells in COVID-19 patients. Blood genomic DNA input for TRB amplification was roughly 230-550 ng. By sample share, this clonotype is medium-sized (0.01 to 0.1%). Trimming took 1 base from V and 1 from J, leaving 4 bases between them. Looked up from germline, CDR1 is LNHDA and CDR2 is SQIVND (reference sequence). The CDR3 runs 14 residues. TRB rearrangements were amplified by multiplex PCR with BIOMED2 TRB-A/B primers. A single record per CDR3 protein comes from TCRdb applying MiXCR to the multiplex PCR reads. The data contain about 3,300 distinct CDR3 sequences, about 28% of them singletons.

Sequenced: blood. The V and J genes are TRBV19 and TRBJ2-2; D remains unclear. This clonotype was sampled from a human donor with active COVID-19. The donor label of this sample is uncertain. CDR3 protein: CASSIVRNTGELFF. As DNA, the CDR3 is TGTGCCAGTAGTATAGTAAGGAACACCGGGGAGCTGTTTTTT.